This T cell receptor beta chain was recovered during a study of graft-versus-host responses after intestinal transplantation. About the study: Recipients got multivisceral, liver-intestinal, or isolated intestinal transplants.

With regard to this clone: Its specificity is unknown.

CDR1 and CDR2 (germline): SGDLS, YYNGEE. V lost 1 base, J lost 1 base, and 3 bases stayed unmatched. This CDR3 spans 15 amino acids. Only in-frame clones appear in the TCRdb table, and some are missing; sequencing was by immunoSEQ multiplex PCR. The sample has 130,000 or so clones, more than 90% seen once. This sequence was found in a human donor who received an intestinal transplant. This specimen was unstimulated CD4+ T cells sorted from spleen or lymph node cells, taken before intestinal transplant. The rearrangement joins TRBV9 to TRBJ2-5; 8 bases align to TRBD2. The CDR3 coding sequence is TGTGCCAGCAGCGTATCAAGCGGGGGCCAAGAGACCCAGTACTTC. Amino acid sequence: CASSVSSGGQETQYF.